A single sample is the source of the 6 T cell receptor beta chains below, sequenced in a study of T cell responses to AZD1222 COVID-19 vaccine. Clones were sequenced by immunoSEQ multiplex PCR, and TCRdb holds only the in-frame ones, with some missing. The sample carries around 260,000 clones, approximately 95% recorded once. Source: peripheral blood, taken on day 0 of AZD1222 vaccination. The receptors were gathered from an adult in good health.

The chain employs TRBV2 and TRBJ1-5; tentative D call: TRBD1 (5 bases). This CDR3 is built from 15 residues. V gave up 6 bases and J gave up 1 base, with 13 bases separating them. Germline V gives CDR1 SNHLY, CDR2 FYNNEI. Here the CDR3 DNA reads TGTGCCAGCAGCCCCGGCGGGGGAAGCAATCAGCCCCAGCATTTT. Its protein product is CASSPGGGSNQPQHF. The full variable domain, rest sourced from reference TRBV2 and TRBJ1-5, is EPEVTQTPSHQVTQMGQEVILRCVPISNHLYFYWYRQILGQKVEFLVSFYNNEISEKSEIFDDQFSVERPDGSNFTLKIRSTKLEDSAMYFCASSPGGGSNQPQHFGDGTRLSIL.

The chain couples TRBV27 to TRBJ2-2; perhaps TRBD2 as D (5 bases). Germline V lookup: CDR1 MNHEY, CDR2 SMNVEV (reference sequence). The ends were cut back, 5 bases at V and 2 bases at J, with 9 bases in the middle. CDR3 size: 14 residues. In nucleotides, the CDR3 is TGTGCCAGCAGTCAAAGCGGAAACACCGGGGAGCTGTTTTTT. Translation gives CASSQSGNTGELFF.

The CDR3 is CASSLSYNSPLHF. The CDR3 region has the DNA TGTGCCAGCAGTTTGTCCTATAATTCACCCCTCCACTTT. The V gene is TRBV2, the J gene TRBJ1-6, with D hard to call. Germline CDR1 and CDR2: SNHLY and FYNNEI. The CDR3 runs 13 residues. The ends were cut back, 5 bases at V and 1 base at J, with 3 bases in the middle.

The chain recombines TRBV18 with TRBJ2-2; D ambiguous. V was shortened by 0 bases and J by 7 bases, with 0 bases between the two germline ends. Germline lookup yields CDR1 KGHSH and CDR2 LQKENI. CDR3 length: 11 residues. The CDR3 reads CASSPPGELFF. The CDR3 DNA reads TGTGCCAGCTCACCACCCGGGGAGCTGTTTTTT.

The chain joins TRBV15 to TRBJ1-2; D is unclear. Germline V gene sequence: CDR1 LNHNV, CDR2 YYDKDF (reference sequence). The CDR3 spans 14 residues. Trimming pared 0 bases from V and 4 bases from J, leaving 9 bases between. The CDR3 DNA reads TGTGCCACCAGCAGAGATCGAGGGATCTATGGCTACACCTTC. Its protein is CATSRDRGIYGYTF.

The chain employs TRBV3-1 (or the pseudogene TRBV3-2) and TRBJ2-7; D ambiguous. V lost 1 base and J 2 bases, leaving 9 bases between the germline ends. There are 14 residues in the CDR3. Germline V gene sequence: CDR1 LGHDT, CDR2 YNNKEL (reference sequence). This chain's CDR3 is CASSQGFGPYEQYF. The CDR3 DNA is TGTGCCAGCAGCCAAGGATTTGGACCCTACGAGCAGTACTTC.